This T cell receptor (beta chain) is drawn from a study of OX40 agonist ivuxolimab in advanced cancers. For the study at large: Two patients with cutaneous melanoma and one with hepatocellular carcinoma, three in total, showed partial responses. Study-wide results and caveats: CD4+ and CD8+ blood T cells expanded clonally by week 6 at 0.1 to 3.0 mg/kg. Researchers report that CD8+ T cells had, on average, more expanded clones than CD4+.

The CDR3 has 15 residues. Trimming removed 0 bases at V and 2 bases at J, with 10 bases between. The germline gives CDR1 SGHDN, CDR2 FVKESK. Method: immunoSEQ multiplex PCR; TCRdb's copy keeps in-frame clones and lacks some. This table has 35,000 to 50,000 clones, about nine tenths appearing once. About this clone itself: Its antigen is unidentified.

Exclusion applied to patients with autoimmune disease history or systemic immunosuppression. The receptor's source is an adult with an advanced solid tumor such as melanoma, head and neck, liver or kidney cancer. The V and J genes are TRBV14 and TRBJ1-2; the D is unclear. This specimen was CD4+ or CD8+ T cells sorted from blood, taken in a trial of the OX40 agonist ivuxolimab. CDR3 nucleotides: TGTGCCAGCAGCCAAGAAACGAATGCAAACTATGGCTACACCTTC. Its translation: CASSQETNANYGYTF.